This TCR beta chain was obtained from a study of T cell responses to AZD1222 COVID-19 vaccine. Study observations and caveats: Seropositivity was recorded at baseline in only 6 or 7 AZD1222 recipients. Repertoire sampling occurred only after the peak T cell response. An increase in Spike-specific TCR breadth and depth was observed after two AZD1222 doses. Donors were largely white British and mainly female; clonal diversity was possibly underestimated.

TCRdb keeps only in-frame clones here, not all; method: immunoSEQ multiplex PCR. The sample records around 100,000 clones, about 87% being singletons. About this clone: Its antigen is unidentified.

This CDR3 contains 18 residues. Germline CDR1 reads LNHDA; CDR2 reads SQIVND (reference sequence). The V and J ends lost 4 bases and 0 bases, in that order; junction bases with no gene match: 7. This TCR came from an adult in good health. This specimen consisted of peripheral blood, obtained on day 0 of MenACWY control vaccination. This chain connects TRBV19 to TRBJ2-2; 11 bases align to TRBD1. The CDR3 coding sequence is TGTGCCAGTAGTACGGAGCCGGGACAGGGGGCGAACACCGGGGAGCTGTTTTTT. Protein sequence: CASSTEPGQGANTGELFF. Variable domain in full (rest from reference TRBV19 and TRBJ2-2): DGGITQSPKYLFRKEGQNVTLSCEQNLNHDAMYWYRQDPGQGLRLIYYSQIVNDFQKGDIAEGYSVSREKKESFPLTVTSAQKNPTAFYLCASSTEPGQGANTGELFFGEGSRLTVL.